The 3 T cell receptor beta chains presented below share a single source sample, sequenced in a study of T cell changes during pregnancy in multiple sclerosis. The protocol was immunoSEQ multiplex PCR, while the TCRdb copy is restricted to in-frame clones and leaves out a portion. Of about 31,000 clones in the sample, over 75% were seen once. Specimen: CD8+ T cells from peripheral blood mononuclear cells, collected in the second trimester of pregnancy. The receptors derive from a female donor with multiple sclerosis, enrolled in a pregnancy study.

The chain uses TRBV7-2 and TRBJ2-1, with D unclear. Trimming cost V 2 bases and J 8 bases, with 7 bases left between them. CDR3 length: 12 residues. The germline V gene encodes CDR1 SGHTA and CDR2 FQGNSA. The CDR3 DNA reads TGTGCCAGCAGCTTAAATTCCGATGAGCAGTTCTTC. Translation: CASSLNSDEQFF.

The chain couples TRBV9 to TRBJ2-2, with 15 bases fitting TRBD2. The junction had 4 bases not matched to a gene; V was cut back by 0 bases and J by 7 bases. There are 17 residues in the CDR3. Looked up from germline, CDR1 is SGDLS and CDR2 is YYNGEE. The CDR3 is CASSVGTSGRAVGELFF. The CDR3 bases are TGTGCCAGCAGCGTAGGGACTAGCGGGAGGGCCGTCGGGGAGCTGTTTTTT.

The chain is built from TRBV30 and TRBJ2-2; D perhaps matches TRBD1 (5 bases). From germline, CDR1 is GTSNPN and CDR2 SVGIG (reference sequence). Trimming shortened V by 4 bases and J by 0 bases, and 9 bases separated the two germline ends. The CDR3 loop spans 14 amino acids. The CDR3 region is CAWIKGTNTGELFF. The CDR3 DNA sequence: TGTGCCTGGATTAAGGGGACGAACACCGGGGAGCTGTTTTTT.